Below are 23 T cell receptor beta chains sequenced from a single sample in a study of blood T cell repertoires in COVID-19. The data were produced by immunoSEQ multiplex PCR, yet TCRdb's version contains in-frame clones alone and is incomplete. The repertoire holds approximately 250,000 clones, approximately 84% seen once, with around 9.1% in the top ten. The sample comprised peripheral blood. The receptors here all came from a human donor in a cohort sampled during active COVID-19.

Note on this clone: Other nucleotide sequences in the sample specify the same CDR3. V usage is TRBV19 and J usage is TRBJ2-1, with TRBD2 matching over 7 bases. V lost 5 bases to trimming and J lost 4 bases; unmatched junction nucleotides: 5. CDR3 length: 14 amino acids. Germline V gives CDR1 LNHDA, CDR2 SQIVND (reference sequence). The CDR3 protein is CASSGLAGYNEQFF. In nucleotides, the CDR3 is TGTGCCAGTAGTGGTTTAGCGGGTTACAATGAGCAGTTCTTC.

The chain uses TRBV19 and TRBJ1-6; no clear D. V dropped 6 bases and J dropped 0 bases, with 9 bases sitting between them. Germline CDR1 LNHDA, CDR2 SQIVND (reference sequence). CDR3 length: 15 residues. CDR3 in amino acids: CASSPSSSYNSPLHF. In DNA form, the CDR3 reads TGTGCCAGTAGCCCCTCGAGCTCCTATAATTCACCCCTCCACTTT.

This clone was recorded once. This chain uses TRBV7-9 with TRBJ1-2, with TRBD1 identical over 8 bases. The CDR3 length is 15 residues. Germline V gene lookup returns CDR1 SEHNR and CDR2 FQNEAQ (reference sequence). The trim removed 5 bases at V and 8 bases at J, leaving 13 bases unmatched. Here the CDR3 reads CASSPGQAYLRGYTF. CDR3 bases: TGTGCCAGCAGCCCGGGACAGGCATATTTAAGGGGCTACACCTTC. Full variable domain (missing parts from reference TRBV7-9 and TRBJ1-2): DTGVSQNPRHKITKRGQNVTFRCDPISEHNRLYWYRQTLGQGPEFLTYFQNEAQLEKSRLLSDRFSAERPKGSFSTLEIQRTEQGDSAMYLCASSPGQAYLRGYTFGSGTRLTVV.

The chain recombines TRBV6-4 with TRBJ1-1; 9 positions match TRBD1. V lost 6 bases to trimming and J lost 5 bases; unmatched junction nucleotides: 10. The CDR3 has 15 amino acids. In germline, CDR1 is MRHNA, CDR2 SNTAGT. CDR3 coding DNA: TGTGCCAGCAGCGCCTCGACAGGGGGAAAAACTGAAGCTTTCTTT. This gives the protein CASSASTGGKTEAFF.

The chain combines TRBV14 with TRBJ2-5, with 8 bases fitting TRBD2. There are 16 residues in the CDR3. Germline V gene lookup returns CDR1 SGHDN and CDR2 FVKESK. With V trimmed by 1 base and J by 5 bases, 9 bases remained unmatched. CDR3 sequence (DNA): TGTGCCAGCAGCCAAGGGATCGGGAGGGGCCAGGAGACCCAGTACTTC. Translating gives CASSQGIGRGQETQYF.

V gene TRBV11-2 combines with J gene TRBJ2-1, with D possibly being TRBD1 (5 bases). V dropped 4 bases and J dropped 9 bases, with 16 bases sitting between them. This CDR3 is built from 14 residues. Germline CDR1 and CDR2: SGHAT and FQNNGV. This chain's CDR3 is CASSSNRRQGEQFF. CDR3 sequence (DNA): TGTGCCAGCAGCTCCAATAGAAGGCAGGGTGAGCAGTTCTTC.

The chain has TRBV18 and TRBJ1-5, with 8 bases fitting TRBD1. The CDR3 spans 14 residues. V dropped 4 bases and J dropped 2; count of bases not matched to a gene: 1. The germline V gene has CDR1 KGHSH and CDR2 LQKENI. The CDR3 sequence: CASSQDRGNQPQHF. The CDR3 coding sequence is TGTGCCAGCTCACAGGACAGGGGCAATCAGCCCCAGCATTTT.

The CDR3 protein is CASSFVNVQDFLENTGELFF. CDR3 coding DNA: TGTGCCAGCAGCTTTGTTAACGTACAGGATTTTCTGGAGAACACCGGGGAGCTGTTTTTT. The chain uses TRBV12-1 and TRBJ2-2; TRBD1 is taken as the D call from the table, unchecked against the DNA. TRBV12-1 is tagged as a pseudogene. This CDR3 has 20 residues.

The chain combines TRBV2 with TRBJ2-5; no firm D call. This CDR3 has 10 residues. Trimming left V 6 bases short and J 6 bases short, with 5 bases between. Looked up from germline, CDR1 is SNHLY and CDR2 is FYNNEI. The CDR3 DNA reads TGTGCCAGCAGAATAAAGACCCAGTACTTC. Its translation is CASRIKTQYF. The full variable domain, completed using reference TRBV2 and TRBJ2-5, is EPEVTQTPSHQVTQMGQEVILRCVPISNHLYFYWYRQILGQKVEFLVSFYNNEISEKSEIFDDQFSVERPDGSNFTLKIRSTKLEDSAMYFCASRIKTQYFGPGTRLLVL.

The table lists this clone with a count of one. As DNA, the CDR3 is TGTGCCAGTAGTTCAGGACCGGTGAGCGGGTTGGCAGATACGCAGTATTTT. It translates to CASSSGPVSGLADTQYF. The genes are TRBV19 and TRBJ2-3, with TRBD2 as a possible D gene (6 bases). Trimming took off 5 bases at V and 4 bases at J, with 22 bases between the two ends. From germline, CDR1 is LNHDA and CDR2 SQIVND (reference sequence). This CDR3 is built from 17 residues. The full variable domain, completed using reference TRBV19 and TRBJ2-3, is DGGITQSPKYLFRKEGQNVTLSCEQNLNHDAMYWYRQDPGQGLRLIYYSQIVNDFQKGDIAEGYSVSREKKESFPLTVTSAQKNPTAFYLCASSSGPVSGLADTQYFGPGTRLTVL.

The chain links TRBV28 to TRBJ1-1; 7 nucleotides align to TRBD1. The CDR3 sequence is 15 residues long. Germline V gives CDR1 MDHEN, CDR2 SYDVKM. V shed 2 bases, J shed 4 bases, and the junction held 7 bases outside the gene matches. The CDR3 loop reads CASSLDNRGSTEAFF. CDR3 sequence (DNA): TGTGCCAGCAGTTTAGACAACAGGGGAAGCACTGAAGCTTTCTTT.

V usage is TRBV15 and J usage is TRBJ2-5, with TRBD1 matching 9 bases. CDR1 is LNHNV, CDR2 YYDKDF, per germline (reference sequence). Trimming removed 3 bases from V and 1 base from J; junction bases left unmatched: 0. The CDR3 sequence is 14 residues long. CDR3 in DNA: TGTGCCACCAGCAGGGACAGGGGCCAAGAGACCCAGTACTTC. It translates to CATSRDRGQETQYF. The full variable domain, with the rest looked up from reference TRBV15 and TRBJ2-5, is DAMVIQNPRYQVTQFGKPVTLSCSQTLNHNVMYWYQQKSSQAPKLLFHYYDKDFNNEADTPDNFQSRRPNTSFCFLDIRSPGLGDTAMYLCATSRDRGQETQYFGPGTRLLVL.

The chain links TRBV5-1 to TRBJ2-1; D might be TRBD2 (6 bases). The CDR3 totals 15 residues. Germline V gene lookup returns CDR1 SGHRS and CDR2 YFSETQ. V lost 4 bases, J lost 10 bases, and 21 bases lay in between. The CDR3 loop reads CASSQPWSSGREQFF. CDR3 sequence (DNA): TGCGCCAGCAGCCAGCCCTGGTCGAGCGGGCGGGAGCAGTTCTTC.

V gene TRBV11-2 combines with J gene TRBJ1-4; D is perhaps TRBD1 (6 bases). This CDR3 is 16 amino acids long. Deletions cut 2 bases from V and 7 bases from J, with 17 bases between. CDR1 and CDR2 from the germline V gene are SGHAT and FQNNGV. The CDR3 sequence: CASSLSSQGQGEKLFF. DNA for the CDR3: TGTGCCAGCAGCTTATCATCCCAGGGGCAAGGTGAAAAACTGTTTTTT. Full variable domain (rest looked up from reference TRBV11-2 and TRBJ1-4): EAGVAQSPRYKIIEKRQSVAFWCNPISGHATLYWYQQILGQGPKLLIQFQNNGVVDDSQLPKDRFSAERLKGVDSTLKIQPAKLEDSAVYLCASSLSSQGQGEKLFFGSGTQLSVL.

V is TRBV27 and J is TRBJ2-7, with TRBD2 identical over 8 bases. This CDR3 contains 18 residues. CDR1 is MNHEY and CDR2 is SMNVEV in the germline V gene (reference sequence). J gave up 3 bases and V 0 bases, and 13 bases lay outside the gene matches. The CDR3, as DNA: TGTGCCAGCAGTTTATCTTCCAGCGGGGGCTCCTTAGTCTACGAGCAGTACTTC. Residues: CASSLSSSGGSLVYEQYF.

The V call is TRBV7-8, the J call TRBJ2-7; TRBD2 matches 14 bases. The ends lost 5 bases at V and 5 bases at J; junction bases unmatched: 11. This CDR3 is built from 17 residues. Per germline, CDR1 SGHVS and CDR2 FQNEAQ. This CDR3 reads CASSDPSGTSGSHEQYF. The DNA for the CDR3 is TGTGCCAGCAGCGACCCATCCGGGACTAGCGGGAGCCACGAGCAGTACTTC.

The chain joins TRBV4-1 to TRBJ1-5; 8 nucleotides line up with TRBD1. The CDR3 length is 15 residues. The V and J ends lost 0 bases and 10 bases, in that order; junction bases with no gene match: 8. Germline V gene sequence: CDR1 MGHRA, CDR2 YSYEKL. The CDR3 spells CASSQDDRGLGPQHF. The CDR3 nucleotides read TGCGCCAGCAGCCAAGATGACAGGGGCTTGGGACCCCAGCATTTT.

V and J are TRBV5-4 and TRBJ1-2; perhaps TRBD1 as D (6 bases). Trimming removed 4 bases from V and 3 bases from J, with 13 bases in between. The germline CDR1 and CDR2 sequences are SGHNT and YYREEE (reference sequence). This CDR3 contains 14 residues. CDR3 sequence reads: CASSAQGFDYGYTF. CDR3 bases: TGTGCCAGCAGCGCCCAGGGGTTTGACTATGGCTACACCTTC.

V is TRBV28 and J is TRBJ2-3; 9 positions agree with TRBD2. The CDR3 is made up of 16 amino acids. CDR1 and CDR2 from the germline V gene are MDHEN and SYDVKM. Trimming cost V 4 bases and J 11 bases; bases outside gene matches: 16. The CDR3: CASSYPAGGRTDGQYF. The CDR3 region has the DNA TGTGCCAGCAGTTATCCAGCGGGGGGACGCACAGATGGGCAGTATTTT.

V and J are TRBV7-9 and TRBJ2-7, with TRBD1 identical over 7 bases. There are 15 residues in the CDR3. V was pared by 5 bases and J by 4 bases, with 11 bases of the junction left unmatched. Looked up from germline, CDR1 is SEHNR and CDR2 is FQNEAQ (reference sequence). In nucleotides, the CDR3 is TGTGCCAGCAGCCACCGGGACAGTAACCTATACGAGCAGTACTTC. This translates into CASSHRDSNLYEQYF.

The chain carries TRBV27 and TRBJ1-6; TRBD1 might be the D (5 bases). CDR3 size: 13 residues. The V and J ends lost 3 bases and 10 bases respectively, with 10 bases between them. Germline assignment: CDR1 MNHEY and CDR2 SMNVEV (reference sequence). CDR3 nucleotides: TGTGCCAGCAGTTTCGGGGGGGGGTCACCCCTCCACTTT. Translation gives CASSFGGGSPLHF.

The chain has TRBV9 and TRBJ1-1, with a tentative D call TRBD1 (6 bases). In germline, CDR1 is SGDLS, CDR2 YYNGEE. V gave up 3 bases and J gave up 1 base, with 10 bases separating them. The CDR3 contains 14 residues. The CDR3 nucleotides are TGTGCCAGCAGCGCCCGACAGGCGAACACTGAAGCTTTCTTT. Translated: CASSARQANTEAFF. Together with reference TRBV9 and TRBJ1-1, the CDR3 gives the full variable domain: DSGVTQTPKHLITATGQRVTLRCSPRSGDLSVYWYQQSLDQGLQFLIQYYNGEERAKGNILERFSAQQFPDLHSELNLSSLELGDSALYFCASSARQANTEAFFGQGTRLTVV.

The chain uses TRBV13 and TRBJ2-7; TRBD2 aligns across 10 bases. J lost 1 base, V lost 2 bases, and 8 bases had no gene match. Per germline, CDR1 PRHDT and CDR2 FYEKMQ (reference sequence). CDR3 length: 17 amino acids. Here the CDR3 reads CASSLTSGRAISYEQYF. In nucleotides, the CDR3 is TGTGCCAGCAGCTTAACGAGCGGGAGGGCCATATCCTACGAGCAGTACTTC.